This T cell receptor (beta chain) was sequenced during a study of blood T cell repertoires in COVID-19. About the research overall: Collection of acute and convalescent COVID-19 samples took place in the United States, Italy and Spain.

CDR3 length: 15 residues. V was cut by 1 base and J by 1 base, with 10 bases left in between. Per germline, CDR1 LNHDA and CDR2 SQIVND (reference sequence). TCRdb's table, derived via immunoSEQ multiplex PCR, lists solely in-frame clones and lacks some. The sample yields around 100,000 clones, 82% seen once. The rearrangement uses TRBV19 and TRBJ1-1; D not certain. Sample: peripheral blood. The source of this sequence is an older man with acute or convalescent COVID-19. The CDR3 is CASSIVGQPNTEAFF. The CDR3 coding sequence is TGTGCCAGTAGTATAGTGGGCCAACCGAACACTGAAGCTTTCTTT.